The present entry profiles one TCR beta chain with its context. Its matching antigen is unknown. One end of the junction varies from germline; a read error may be responsible. A second about 7 to 11 cycle PCR used barcoded and J-beta primers. MiXCR was run by TCRdb on the 5' RACE reads, yielding one entry per CDR3 protein. The sample contains about 730,000 distinct CDR3 sequences, 40% to 45% of which appear only once. The data were obtained in a study of blood T cells in healthy people across ages. The study, taken as a whole, reports: TCR beta diversity correlated strongly with naive T cell percentage. The unknown donor CMV status may have confounded expanded clonotype changes.

The length of the CDR3 is 14 residues. Germline V gene lookup returns CDR1 MNHNY and CDR2 SVGAGI (reference sequence). The receptor comes from a woman aged 60-75 years in good health. Material for sequencing was blood. J is TRBJ2-7 and V is TRBV6-6, with 9 bases that match TRBD1. The CDR3 region is CASSRGQGKDEQYF. CDR3 DNA sequence: TGTGCCAGCAGTCGCGGACAGGGGAAAGACGAGCAGTATTTC.